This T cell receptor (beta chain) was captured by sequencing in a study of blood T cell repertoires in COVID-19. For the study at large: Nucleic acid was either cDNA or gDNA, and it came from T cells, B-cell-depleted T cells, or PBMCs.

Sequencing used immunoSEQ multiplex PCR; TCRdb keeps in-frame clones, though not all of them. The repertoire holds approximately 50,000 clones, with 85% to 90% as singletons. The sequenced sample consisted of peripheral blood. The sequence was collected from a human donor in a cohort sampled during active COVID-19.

DNA of the CDR3: TGTGCCAGCAGCTTTGTACAGGCTGACTATGGCTACACCTTC. It translates to CASSFVQADYGYTF. The chain employs TRBV5-5 and TRBJ1-2; perhaps TRBD1 as D (5 bases). Trimming removed 2 bases from V and 3 bases from J, with 11 bases in between. Germline assignment: CDR1 SGHKS and CDR2 YYEKEE (reference sequence). There are 14 residues in the CDR3.